This T cell receptor beta chain was sequenced for a study of blood T cells in healthy people across ages. Study observations and caveats: Researchers said unsorted PBMCs prevented a conclusive naive versus antigen-experienced comparison.

The CDR3 has 13 residues. Trimming shortened V by 1 base and J by 7 bases, and 10 bases separated the two germline ends. The germline CDR1 and CDR2 sequences are LGHDT and YNNKEL (reference sequence). This clonotype showed up just a few times. Antigen specificity is unknown. A J-beta primer mix and a sample-barcoded 5' primer were used in a second PCR of about 6 to 12 cycles. TCRdb recomputed calls from the 5' RACE reads with MiXCR, one row per CDR3 protein. The data contain some 640,000 distinct CDR3 sequences, roughly 31% of them singletons. Samples each yielded at least 5.5 micrograms of total RNA. J is TRBJ1-1 and V is TRBV3-1; possible D gene TRBD1, 5 bases. The source of this sequence is a woman aged 80 or over in good health. Sequencing was performed on blood. CDR3 DNA: TGTGCCAGCAGCCAAGTCCGGCAGGGTGAAGCTTTCTTT. Amino acid sequence: CASSQVRQGEAFF.